The 18 T cell receptor beta chains below were found in one sample sequenced in a study of shared clonotypes between healthy human individuals (dated by TCRdb to the early 2020s). The method was the immunoSEQ multiplex PCR assay. TCRdb limited this immuneACCESS table to in-frame rearrangements with V and J called. A share of clones is missing; checked studies link under half to unresolved V genes, and the rest is unexplained. In this sample the table shows 2 million to 3 million clones, approximately 94% of which occur a single time. The ten largest make up around 0.4% of the sample. Sequenced sample: naive CD4+ T cells from PBMCs. This specimen's cell subset or site label, per the study, means: CD45RA+ positively selected. All receptors come from a man between 18 and 29 years old in good health. Some clones in this sample may be carry-over from other donors' samples.

The CDR3 protein is CASSLGQFQTQYF. For the CDR3, the DNA is TGTGCCAGCAGCCTGGGACAGTTCCAGACCCAGTACTTC. This rearrangement joins TRBV11-3 to TRBJ2-5, with 7 nucleotides matching TRBD1. With 5 bases clipped from V and 6 bases from J, the junction kept 6 bases outside the gene matches. The CDR3 consists of 13 residues. Germline CDR1 is SGHNT and CDR2 is YENEEA.

The V call is TRBV7-2, the J call TRBJ1-5; TRBD1 matches 8 bases. V trimming: 4 bases; J trimming: 4 bases; junction bases outside the gene matches: 12. CDR1 SGHTA and CDR2 FQGNSA come from the germline V gene. This CDR3 contains 17 residues. CDR3 sequence (DNA): TGTGCCAGCAGCTACATAGGTGGACAGGGATTAAATCAGCCCCAGCATTTT. Encoded protein: CASSYIGGQGLNQPQHF.

This chain connects TRBV10-3 to TRBJ1-1; D remains ambiguous. The CDR3 contains 14 residues. Trimming stripped 3 bases from V and 4 bases from J, with 12 bases between. The germline V gene encodes CDR1 ENHRY and CDR2 SYGVKD. This CDR3 reads CAISEKGGATEAFF. DNA of the CDR3: TGTGCCATCAGTGAAAAGGGCGGAGCCACTGAAGCTTTCTTT.

The V gene is TRBV7-7, the J gene TRBJ2-1; 9 bases are shared with TRBD2. This CDR3 is 15 amino acids long. CDR1 SSHAT and CDR2 FNYEAQ come from the germline V gene (reference sequence). The J segment lost 7 bases and the V segment lost 3 bases, leaving 7 bases of the junction unmatched. The CDR3 bases are TGTGCCAGCAGCTTGACGATAGCGGGAGTAAATGAGCAGTTCTTC. It translates to CASSLTIAGVNEQFF.

This clone has just one count. This rearrangement joins TRBV14 to TRBJ2-2; D uncertain. The CDR3 length is 14 residues. The V and J ends lost 0 bases and 7 bases respectively, with 9 bases between them. The germline V gene has CDR1 SGHDN and CDR2 FVKESK. The chain's CDR3 is CASSQEAGFGELFF. The CDR3 DNA reads TGTGCCAGCAGCCAAGAAGCCGGTTTCGGGGAGCTGTTTTTT. The whole variable domain, filled in from reference TRBV14 and TRBJ2-2, reads EAGVTQFPSHSVIEKGQTVTLRCDPISGHDNLYWYRRVMGKEIKFLLHFVKESKQDESGMPNNRFLAERTGGTYSTLKVQPAELEDSGVYFCASSQEAGFGELFFGEGSRLTVL.

The CDR3 protein is CASKLSQGAVEQYF. CDR3 bases: TGTGCCAGCAAGCTCTCACAGGGGGCGGTCGAGCAGTACTTC. The V and J genes are TRBV5-4 and TRBJ2-7; 9 positions agree with TRBD1. Trimming took 6 bases from V and 6 from J; bases not matched to a gene: 10. This CDR3 has 14 residues. Germline CDR1 and CDR2: SGHNT and YYREEE (reference sequence).

The table lists this clone with a few counts. The chain joins TRBV2 to TRBJ1-2; D gene uncertain. The CDR3 is 13 residues long. Germline V gene data show CDR1 as SNHLY and CDR2 as FYNNEI. The germline V and J ends were trimmed by 3 bases and 4 bases, with 9 bases remaining between them. CDR3 DNA: TGTGCCAGCAGTGATGAGGGTCCCTATGGCTACACCTTC. It yields the protein CASSDEGPYGYTF. The whole variable domain, remainder taken from reference TRBV2 and TRBJ1-2, is EPEVTQTPSHQVTQMGQEVILRCVPISNHLYFYWYRQILGQKVEFLVSFYNNEISEKSEIFDDQFSVERPDGSNFTLKIRSTKLEDSAMYFCASSDEGPYGYTFGSGTRLTVV.

The rearrangement joins TRBV28 to TRBJ1-2, with 7 bases lining up with TRBD1. The germline CDR1 and CDR2 sequences are MDHEN and SYDVKM. Losses at the gene ends were 6 bases for V and 5 bases for J; bases not matched to a gene: 6. The CDR3 is 13 residues long. Here the CDR3 reads CASSYDRVYGYTF. The CDR3, as DNA: TGTGCCAGCAGCTATGACAGGGTTTATGGCTACACCTTC.

This sequence joins TRBV7-8 and TRBJ2-1, with TRBD2 matching 9 bases. This CDR3 is built from 17 residues. Trimming removed 5 bases from V and 12 bases from J; junction bases left unmatched: 20. CDR1 and CDR2 from the germline V gene are SGHVS and FQNEAQ. CDR3 in DNA: TGTGCCAGCAGCCGACTAGGGGCGTTAGCGGGAGTATTCGGGCAGTTCTTC. This encodes CASSRLGALAGVFGQFF.

This clone was observed a single time. This chain uses TRBV19 with TRBJ2-1; TRBD2 agrees at 8 bases. V gave up 7 bases and J gave up 0 bases; unmatched junction bases: 5. The CDR3 runs to 15 residues. CDR1 LNHDA and CDR2 SQIVND come from the germline V gene (reference sequence). CDR3 sequence reads: CASMTSVSSYNEQFF. As DNA, the CDR3 is TGTGCCAGTATGACTAGCGTGAGCTCCTACAATGAGCAGTTCTTC.

V is TRBV27 and J is TRBJ1-5, with TRBD1 matching over 8 bases. Looked up from germline, CDR1 is MNHEY and CDR2 is SMNVEV (reference sequence). J lost 2 bases, V lost 3 bases, and 6 bases had no gene match. CDR3 length: 16 amino acids. Here the CDR3 reads CASSFRRGPGNQPQHF. The CDR3 DNA follows: TGTGCCAGCAGTTTCCGCAGGGGGCCTGGCAATCAGCCCCAGCATTTT.

The V and J genes are TRBV29-1 and TRBJ2-3; a weak D match, TRBD1 (5 bases). Germline V gives CDR1 SQVTM, CDR2 ANQGSEA. The length of the CDR3 is 13 residues. Trimming shortened V by 5 bases and J by 2 bases, and 11 bases separated the two germline ends. In DNA, the CDR3 is TGCAGCGTTCGATGGGGCGACACAGATACGCAGTATTTT. This sequence encodes CSVRWGDTDTQYF.

Remarks on this clone: The identical CDR3 is also encoded by other nucleotide sequences in the sample. J is TRBJ1-2 and V is TRBV5-4; TRBD1 aligns across 9 bases. CDR1 and CDR2 from the germline V gene are SGHNT and YYREEE (reference sequence). This CDR3 contains 14 residues. With V trimmed by 2 bases and J by 3 bases, 2 bases remained unmatched. The CDR3 DNA sequence: TGTGCCAGCAGCTTACAGGGGGCGGACTATGGCTACACCTTC. Protein: CASSLQGADYGYTF.

The chain joins TRBV9 to TRBJ1-5, with D hard to call. The CDR3 totals 14 residues. Deletions cut 0 bases from V and 10 bases from J, with 14 bases between. Germline CDR1 reads SGDLS; CDR2 reads YYNGEE. The CDR3 sequence: CASSVDPLVYPQHF. In DNA, the CDR3 is TGTGCCAGCAGCGTAGACCCCTTGGTATATCCCCAGCATTTT.

On this clone: This specimen includes other DNA sequences encoding the same CDR3. The V and J genes are TRBV7-2 and TRBJ2-3; D gene unclear. This CDR3 spans 12 amino acids. Germline V gene lookup returns CDR1 SGHTA and CDR2 FQGNSA. V was shortened by 4 bases and J by 3 bases, with 5 bases between the two germline ends. The CDR3 DNA sequence: TGTGCCAGCAGCTCACAGACAGATACGCAGTATTTT. It translates to CASSSQTDTQYF.

The gene calls are TRBV7-3 and TRBJ1-1; no clear D. The CDR3 is 14 amino acids. V gave up 5 bases and J gave up 1 base, with 11 bases separating them. Per germline, CDR1 SGHTA and CDR2 FQGTGA. CDR3 amino acids: CASSPTTANTEAFF. In DNA form, the CDR3 reads TGTGCCAGCAGCCCTACGACGGCGAACACTGAAGCTTTCTTT.

The chain uses TRBV7-9 and TRBJ2-1; D is ambiguous. V was cut by 5 bases and J by 4 bases, with 9 bases left in between. The CDR3 covers 13 residues. Germline assignment: CDR1 SEHNR and CDR2 FQNEAQ (reference sequence). Here the CDR3 reads CASSLVLYNEQFF. The CDR3 coding sequence is TGTGCCAGCAGCCTGGTGCTGTACAATGAGCAGTTCTTC.

The gene calls are TRBV19 and TRBJ2-7; 10 bases agree with TRBD1. J lost 4 bases, V lost 4 bases, and 7 bases had no gene match. The CDR3 covers 15 residues. Germline CDR1 LNHDA, CDR2 SQIVND (reference sequence). CDR3 sequence reads: CASSNFGQGGYEQYF. As DNA, the CDR3 is TGTGCCAGTAGTAATTTTGGACAGGGGGGATACGAGCAGTACTTC.